This T cell receptor beta chain is drawn from a study of blood T cell repertoires in COVID-19. Individuals drawn from 24 US areas were about 18 to 89 years old. Two consecutive negative NP/OP PCR tests, clearance, or resolved symptoms defined Cohort 3 recovery. Data came from immunoSEQ multiplex PCR; TCRdb stores just in-frame clones and leaves some out. The table records 250,000 or so clones, over 75% of them present only once. Trimming took 1 base from V and 5 from J, leaving 11 bases between them. CDR3 length equals 15 residues. CDR1 and CDR2 from the germline V gene are LNHNV and YYDKDF (reference sequence).

Sequenced input: PBMCs or T cells enriched from blood (not recorded which). This chain connects TRBV15 to TRBJ2-2; possible D gene TRBD1, 6 bases. The sequence was obtained from a man aged 40-55 years who had recovered from COVID-19. CDR3 nucleotide sequence: TGTGCCACCAGCAGAGTTCAGGGGAATACCGGGGAGCTGTTTTTT. This gives the protein CATSRVQGNTGELFF.